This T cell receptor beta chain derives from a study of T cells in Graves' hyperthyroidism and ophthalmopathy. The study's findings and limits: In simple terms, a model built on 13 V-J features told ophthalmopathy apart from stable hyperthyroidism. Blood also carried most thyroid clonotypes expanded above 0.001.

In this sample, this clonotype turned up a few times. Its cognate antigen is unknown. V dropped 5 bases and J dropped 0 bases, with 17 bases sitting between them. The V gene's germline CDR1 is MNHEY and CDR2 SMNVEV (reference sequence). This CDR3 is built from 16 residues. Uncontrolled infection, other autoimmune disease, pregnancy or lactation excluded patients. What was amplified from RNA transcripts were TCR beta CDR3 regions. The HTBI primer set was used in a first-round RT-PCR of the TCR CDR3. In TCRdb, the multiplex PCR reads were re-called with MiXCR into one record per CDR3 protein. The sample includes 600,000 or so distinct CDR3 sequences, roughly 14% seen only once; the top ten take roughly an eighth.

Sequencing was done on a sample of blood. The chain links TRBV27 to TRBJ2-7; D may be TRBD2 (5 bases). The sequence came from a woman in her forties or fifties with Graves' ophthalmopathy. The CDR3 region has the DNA TGTGCCAGCAGTCCGCGGGTAGCCAAGAGCTCCTACGAGCAGTACTTC. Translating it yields CASSPRVAKSSYEQYF.